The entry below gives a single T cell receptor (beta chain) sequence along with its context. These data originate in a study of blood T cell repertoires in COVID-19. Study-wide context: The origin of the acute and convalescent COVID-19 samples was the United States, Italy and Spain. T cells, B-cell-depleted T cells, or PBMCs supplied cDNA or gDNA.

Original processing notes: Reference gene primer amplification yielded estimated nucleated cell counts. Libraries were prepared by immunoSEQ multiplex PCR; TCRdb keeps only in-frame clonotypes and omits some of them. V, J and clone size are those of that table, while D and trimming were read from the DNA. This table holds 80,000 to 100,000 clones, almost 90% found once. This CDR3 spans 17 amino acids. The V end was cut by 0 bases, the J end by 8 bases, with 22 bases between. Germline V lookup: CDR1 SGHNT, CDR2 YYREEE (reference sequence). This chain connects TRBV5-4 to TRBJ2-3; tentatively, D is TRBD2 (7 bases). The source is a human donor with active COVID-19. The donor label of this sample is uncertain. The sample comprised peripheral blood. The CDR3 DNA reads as TGTGCCAGCAGCTTGGCCAGTGGCGGGGGCACCCCGGCTACGCAGTATTTT. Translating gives CASSLASGGGTPATQYF.